This T cell receptor (beta chain) originates from a study of T cell responses to AZD1222 COVID-19 vaccine. In the study overall: Whether given at about 4 or about 12 weeks, second doses were pooled.

The CDR3 spans 14 residues. V was pared by 5 bases and J by 0 bases, with 6 bases between. CDR1 is SGDLS and CDR2 is YYNGEE in the germline V gene. The data were produced by immunoSEQ multiplex PCR, yet TCRdb's version contains in-frame clones alone and is incomplete. The top ten hold approximately 3% of the sample, which has about 120,000 clones, 91% seen once. The rearrangement uses TRBV9 and TRBJ2-6; D is unresolved. This receptor was obtained from an adult in good health. The source was peripheral blood, collected on day 0 of AZD1222 vaccination. CDR3 DNA sequence: TGTGCCAGCAGTGGGCTCTCTGGGGCCAACGTCCTGACTTTC. Its protein product is CASSGLSGANVLTF.